Described below is a single TCR beta chain sequence and its context. Its antigen is undetermined. The sequenced template was cDNA made from the entire isolated RNA. Assay used: immunoSEQ multiplex PCR; TCRdb lists only in-frame clones, some missing. The table lists about 660,000 clones, 11% to 15% of them singletons. The data are from a study of beta chain features in type 1 diabetes. Regarding the study as a whole: Whatever favoring of shorter templates PCR might show would apply equally to patients and controls. Across all four CD4+ subsets, people with type 1 diabetes showed modestly shorter TCRB CDR3s.

The CDR3 covers 15 residues. Germline loops: CDR1 MGHRA, CDR2 YSYEKL. The ends were cut back, 0 bases at V and 6 bases at J, with 12 bases in the middle. The source of this sequence is a young man with type 1 diabetes. V and J are TRBV4-1 and TRBJ2-1; D remains ambiguous. The sample comprised naive CD4+ T cells from blood. Written as DNA, the CDR3 is TGCGCCAGCAGCCAAGACGGGCCCCCTCCCAATGAGCAGTTCTTC. As protein: CASSQDGPPPNEQFF.